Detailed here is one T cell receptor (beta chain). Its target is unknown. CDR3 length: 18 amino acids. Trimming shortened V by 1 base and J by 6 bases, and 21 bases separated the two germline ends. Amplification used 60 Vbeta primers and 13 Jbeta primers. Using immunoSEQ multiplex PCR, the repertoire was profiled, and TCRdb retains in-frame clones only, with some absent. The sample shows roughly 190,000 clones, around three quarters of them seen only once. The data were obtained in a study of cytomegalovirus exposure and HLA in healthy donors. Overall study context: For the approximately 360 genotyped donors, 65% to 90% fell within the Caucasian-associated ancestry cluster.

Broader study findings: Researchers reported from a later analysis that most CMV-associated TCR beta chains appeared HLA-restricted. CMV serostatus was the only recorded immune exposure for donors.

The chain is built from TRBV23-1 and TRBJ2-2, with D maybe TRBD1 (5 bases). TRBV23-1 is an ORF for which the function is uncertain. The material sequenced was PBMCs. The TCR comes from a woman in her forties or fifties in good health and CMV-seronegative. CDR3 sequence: CASSQFRAGHRGAGELFF. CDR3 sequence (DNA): TGCGCCAGCAGTCAATTTCGGGCAGGGCACCGTGGGGCCGGGGAGCTGTTTTTT.